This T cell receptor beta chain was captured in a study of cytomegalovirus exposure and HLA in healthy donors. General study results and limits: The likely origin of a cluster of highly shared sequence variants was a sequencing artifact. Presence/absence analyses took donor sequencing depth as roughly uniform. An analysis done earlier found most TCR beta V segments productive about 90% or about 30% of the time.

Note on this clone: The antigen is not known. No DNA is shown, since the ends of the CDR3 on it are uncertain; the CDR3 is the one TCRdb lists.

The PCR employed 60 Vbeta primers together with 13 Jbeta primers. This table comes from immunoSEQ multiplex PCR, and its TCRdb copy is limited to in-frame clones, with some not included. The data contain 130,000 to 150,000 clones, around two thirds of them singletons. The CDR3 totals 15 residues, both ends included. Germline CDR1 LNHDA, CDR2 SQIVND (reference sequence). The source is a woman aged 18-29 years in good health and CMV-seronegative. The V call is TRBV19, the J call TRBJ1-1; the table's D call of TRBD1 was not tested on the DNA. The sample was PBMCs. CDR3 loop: CASILAGPPRTEAFF.